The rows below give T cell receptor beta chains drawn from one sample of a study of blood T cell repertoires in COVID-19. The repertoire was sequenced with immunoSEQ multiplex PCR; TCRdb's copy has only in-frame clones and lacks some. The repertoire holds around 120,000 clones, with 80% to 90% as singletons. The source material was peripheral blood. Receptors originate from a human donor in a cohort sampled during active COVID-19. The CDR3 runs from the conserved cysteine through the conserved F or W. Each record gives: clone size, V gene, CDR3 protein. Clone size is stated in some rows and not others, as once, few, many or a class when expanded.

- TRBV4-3 CASSQDYRDYYEQYF
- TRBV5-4 CASSFQGRKETQYF
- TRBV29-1 CSVGQSAYEQYF
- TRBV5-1 CASSLAPRTGQETQYF
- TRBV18 CASSPPSLTTDTQYF
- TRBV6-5 CASSDRAPNYGYTF
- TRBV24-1 CATSDLLPGQPTTGELFF
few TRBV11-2 CASSWGGGNQPQHF
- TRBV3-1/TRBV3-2 CASSAYSSGTGTDTQYF
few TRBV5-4 CASSSFNMNTEAFF
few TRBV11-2 CASSRGLSYEQYF
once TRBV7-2 CASSPTQGQGGGYTF
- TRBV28 CASSFGQFSGNTIYF
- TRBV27 CASSLSLRGTYEQYF
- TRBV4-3 CASHPGVSANSPLHF
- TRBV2 CASSVVGGSYNEQFF
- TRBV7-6 CASSTQQGPGNTIYF
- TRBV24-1 CATSGDREGYTF
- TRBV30 CAWSPGVGNSPLHF
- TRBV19 CASSIMTGNQPQHF
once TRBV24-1 CATSDLRGGRETQYF
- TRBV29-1 CSVPGTGAFYEQYF
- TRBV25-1 CASSSQGGNTEAFF
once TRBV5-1 CASSLSQGALNTEAFF
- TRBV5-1 CASSGGLAGGAQYF
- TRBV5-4 CASIPREGLYNEQFF
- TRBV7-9 CASSLMGQGADEQYF
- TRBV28 CASSVTSGPYNEQFF
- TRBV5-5 CASSGGRSYNTEAFF
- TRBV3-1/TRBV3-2 CASSQSGLFHTDTQYF
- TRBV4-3 CASSLREGHQWDTQYF
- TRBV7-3 CASSAPQRGKDTQYF
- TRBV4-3 CASSPRLAGDYTDTQYF
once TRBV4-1 CASSQVPTSGRVDTQYF
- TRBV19 CASSMRDKPYEQYF
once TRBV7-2 CASSFGQGGTYEQYF
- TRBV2 CASRRQGYYRDTQYF
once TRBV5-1 CASSCYKTERAGGTLGTQYF
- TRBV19 CASSPLAGRQNTQYF